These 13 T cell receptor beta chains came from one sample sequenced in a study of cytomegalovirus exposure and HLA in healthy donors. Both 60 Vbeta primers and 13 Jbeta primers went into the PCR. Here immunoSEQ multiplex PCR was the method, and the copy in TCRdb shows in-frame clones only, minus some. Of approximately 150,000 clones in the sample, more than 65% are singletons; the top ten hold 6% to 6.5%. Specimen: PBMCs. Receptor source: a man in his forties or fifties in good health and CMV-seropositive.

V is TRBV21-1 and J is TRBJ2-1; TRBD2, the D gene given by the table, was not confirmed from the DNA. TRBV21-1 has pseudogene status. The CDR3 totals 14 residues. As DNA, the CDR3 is TGTGCCGCGATCAGCGGGAGGGGATACAATGAGCAGTTCTTC. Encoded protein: CAAISGRGYNEQFF.

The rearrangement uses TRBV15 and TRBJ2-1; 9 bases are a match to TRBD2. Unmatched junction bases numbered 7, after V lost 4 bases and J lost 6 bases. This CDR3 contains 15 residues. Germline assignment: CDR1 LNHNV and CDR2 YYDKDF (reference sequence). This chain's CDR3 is CATSIQAGGGNEQFF. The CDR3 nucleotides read TGTGCCACCAGCATTCAGGCGGGAGGGGGCAATGAGCAGTTCTTC.

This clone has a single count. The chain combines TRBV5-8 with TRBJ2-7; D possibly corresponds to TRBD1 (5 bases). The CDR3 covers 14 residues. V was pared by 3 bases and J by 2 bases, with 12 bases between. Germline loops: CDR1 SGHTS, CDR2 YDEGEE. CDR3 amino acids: CASSSDIWTYEQYF. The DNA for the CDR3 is TGTGCCAGCAGCTCGGACATCTGGACCTACGAGCAGTACTTC. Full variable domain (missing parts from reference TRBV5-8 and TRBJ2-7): EAGVTQSPTHLIKTRGQQATLRCSPISGHTSVYWYQQALGLGLQFLLWYDEGEERNRGNFPPRFSGRQFPNYSSELNVNALELEDSALYLCASSSDIWTYEQYFGPGTRLTVT.

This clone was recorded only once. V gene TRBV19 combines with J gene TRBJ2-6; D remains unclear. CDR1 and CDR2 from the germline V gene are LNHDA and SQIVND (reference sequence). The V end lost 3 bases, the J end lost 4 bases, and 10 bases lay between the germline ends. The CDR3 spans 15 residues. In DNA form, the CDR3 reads TGTGCCAGTAGTATTGGAGTACCGGGGGCCAACGTCCTGACTTTC. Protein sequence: CASSIGVPGANVLTF.

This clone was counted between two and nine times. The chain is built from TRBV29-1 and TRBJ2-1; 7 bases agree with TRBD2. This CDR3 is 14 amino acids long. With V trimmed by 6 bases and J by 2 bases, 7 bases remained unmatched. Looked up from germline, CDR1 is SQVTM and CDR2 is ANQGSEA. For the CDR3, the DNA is TGCAGCGTGGGTCCTAGCGGACCCTACAATGAGCAGTTCTTC. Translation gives CSVGPSGPYNEQFF.

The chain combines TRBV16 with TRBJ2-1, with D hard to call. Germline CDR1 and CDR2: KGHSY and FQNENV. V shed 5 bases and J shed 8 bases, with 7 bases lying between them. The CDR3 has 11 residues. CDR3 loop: CASSWAHEQFF. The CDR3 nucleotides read TGTGCCAGCAGCTGGGCCCATGAGCAGTTCTTC.

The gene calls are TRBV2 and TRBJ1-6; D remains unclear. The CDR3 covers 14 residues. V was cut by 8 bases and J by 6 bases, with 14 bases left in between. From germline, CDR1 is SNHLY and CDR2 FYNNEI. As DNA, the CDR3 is TGTGCCAGCCAGCGAGGAGAAACTAATTCACCCCTCCACTTT. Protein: CASQRGETNSPLHF.

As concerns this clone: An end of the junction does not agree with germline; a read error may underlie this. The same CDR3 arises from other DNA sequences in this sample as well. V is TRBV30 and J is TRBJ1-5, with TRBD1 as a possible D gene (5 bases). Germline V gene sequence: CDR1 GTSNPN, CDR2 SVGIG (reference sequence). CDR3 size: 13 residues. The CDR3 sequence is CAWSSQGNQPQHF. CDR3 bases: TGTGCCTGGAGTAGTCAGGGCAACCAGCCCCAGCATTTT.

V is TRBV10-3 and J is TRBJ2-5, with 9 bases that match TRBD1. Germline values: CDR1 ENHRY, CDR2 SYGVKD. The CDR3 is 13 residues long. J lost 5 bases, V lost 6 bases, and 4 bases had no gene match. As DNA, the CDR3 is TGTGCCATCAGCTACACAGGGGGCGAGACCCAGTACTTC. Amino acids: CAISYTGGETQYF.

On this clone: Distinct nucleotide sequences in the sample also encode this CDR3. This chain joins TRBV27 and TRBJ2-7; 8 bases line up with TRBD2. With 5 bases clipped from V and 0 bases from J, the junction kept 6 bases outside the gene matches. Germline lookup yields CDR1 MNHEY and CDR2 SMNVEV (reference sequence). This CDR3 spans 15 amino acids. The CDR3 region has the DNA TGTGCCAGCAGTCTAACTAGCGGAAGCTCCTACGAGCAGTACTTC. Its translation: CASSLTSGSSYEQYF.

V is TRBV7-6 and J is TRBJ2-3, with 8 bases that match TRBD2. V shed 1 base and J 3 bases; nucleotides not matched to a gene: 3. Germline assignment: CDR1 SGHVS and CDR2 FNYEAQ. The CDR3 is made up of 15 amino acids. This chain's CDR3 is CASSLDGTRTDTQYF. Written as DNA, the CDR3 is TGTGCCAGCAGCTTAGACGGGACTAGAACAGATACGCAGTATTTT.

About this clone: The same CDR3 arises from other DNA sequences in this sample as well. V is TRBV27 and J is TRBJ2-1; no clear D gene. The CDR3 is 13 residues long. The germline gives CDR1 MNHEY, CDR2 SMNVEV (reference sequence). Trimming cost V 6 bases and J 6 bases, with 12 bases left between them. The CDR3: CASSPRNINEQFF. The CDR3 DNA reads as TGTGCCAGCAGCCCTAGGAATATCAATGAGCAGTTCTTC.

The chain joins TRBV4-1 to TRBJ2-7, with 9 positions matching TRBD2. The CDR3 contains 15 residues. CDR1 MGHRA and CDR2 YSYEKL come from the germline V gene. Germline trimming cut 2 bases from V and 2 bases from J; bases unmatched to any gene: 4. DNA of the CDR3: TGCGCCAGCAGCCAACTAGCGGGGTCAACCTACGAGCAGTACTTC. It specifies CASSQLAGSTYEQYF.